One sample yielded the 32 T cell receptor beta chains listed below, sequenced in a study of T cells in Graves' hyperthyroidism and ophthalmopathy. RNA transcripts were the template for amplifying TCR beta CDR3 regions. First-round RT-PCR with HTBI primers amplified the TCR CDR3 region. TCRdb re-analysed the multiplex PCR reads in MiXCR, keeping a single row per CDR3 protein. Counted here are about 59,000 distinct CDR3 sequences, roughly 58% occurring once; the ten biggest clones make up 3% to 4%. The sample comprised blood. The receptor set was obtained from a woman aged 55-69 years with Graves' ophthalmopathy.

This clonotype was counted many times. J is TRBJ1-4 and V is TRBV27; D may be TRBD1 (6 bases). The germline V gene has CDR1 MNHEY and CDR2 SMNVEV (reference sequence). CDR3 length: 13 amino acids. V lost 5 bases and J lost 7, with 11 bases in between. The CDR3 loop reads CASSRGVGEKLFF. The CDR3 nucleotides read TGTGCCAGCAGTAGGGGGGTCGGTGAAAAACTGTTTTTT. The entire variable domain, with the rest obtained from reference TRBV27 and TRBJ1-4, is as follows: EAQVTQNPRYLITVTGKKLTVTCSQNMNHEYMSWYRQDPGLGLRQIYYSMNVEVTDKGDVPEGYKVSRKEKRNFPLILESPSPNQTSLYFCASSRGVGEKLFFGSGTQLSVL.

In this sample, this clonotype turned up many times. V gene TRBV6-5 combines with J gene TRBJ1-5; no clear D. V was clipped by 0 bases and J by 7 bases, with 7 bases between them. The CDR3 length is 13 residues. CDR1 is MNHEY and CDR2 is SVGAGI in the germline V gene. CDR3 protein: CASSYSNLQPQHF. Here the CDR3 DNA reads TGTGCCAGCAGTTACTCGAATCTGCAGCCCCAGCATTTT.

This clonotype was picked up one time. The CDR3 ends on some other residue instead of the conserved phenylalanine or tryptophan, so this is likely a read error. V and J are TRBV11-2 and TRBJ2-5; 7 bases are a match to TRBD1. Germline-derived CDR1 and CDR2 are SGHAT and FQNNGV. This CDR3 spans 14 amino acids. CDR3 loop: CAGSSPGGSETQYL. The CDR3 DNA reads TGTGCCGGCAGCTCACCAGGGGGTTCAGAGACCCAGTACCTC.

This clonotype was observed many times. The chain's CDR3 is CSARDSVTGGNQPQHF. The CDR3 DNA reads as TGCAGTGCTAGAGATTCAGTTACAGGCGGGAATCAGCCCCAGCATTTT. The rearrangement joins TRBV20-1 to TRBJ1-5, with D perhaps matching TRBD1 (5 bases). CDR3 length: 16 residues. The germline V gene has CDR1 DFQATT and CDR2 SNEGSKA (reference sequence). V was shortened by 0 bases and J by 4 bases, with 16 bases between the two germline ends.

This clonotype was seen ten or more times. The chain links TRBV20-1 to TRBJ1-4, with TRBD1 identical over 7 bases. V was clipped by 0 bases and J by 8 bases; unmatched bases: 18. The CDR3 is 18 amino acids. CDR1 DFQATT and CDR2 SNEGSKA come from the germline V gene (reference sequence). DNA of the CDR3: TGCAGTGCTAGAGATCCCCAGGGGGTGTACGAATTGCAGGAAAAACTGTTTTTT. Encoded protein: CSARDPQGVYELQEKLFF.

As for this clonotype: This CDR3 is missing its conserved last phenylalanine or tryptophan, likely due to a read error. V usage is TRBV5-1 and J usage is TRBJ1-6; possible D gene TRBD1, 5 bases. The length of the CDR3 is 15 residues. Germline CDR1 SGHRS, CDR2 YFSETQ. Trimming took off 3 bases at V and 5 bases at J, with 12 bases between the two ends. The DNA for the CDR3 is TGCGCCAGCAGCTCCCAAGGGGAAAATAATTCACCCCTCCACTCT. Protein product: CASSSQGENNSPLHS.

This clonotype has just one count. The genes are TRBV7-6 and TRBJ1-6; 8 bases are a match to TRBD1. This CDR3 contains 19 residues. CDR1 is SGHVS and CDR2 is FNYEAQ in the germline V gene. V dropped 4 bases and J dropped 0; count of bases not matched to a gene: 11. The CDR3 bases are TGTGCCAGCAGCTCCCGTTATGACAGGGGACACTCCTATAATTCACCCCTCCACTTT. Translating gives CASSSRYDRGHSYNSPLHF.

The CDR3 is CASRVSTGRGRGTEQFF. In DNA form, the CDR3 reads TGTGCCAGCAGGGTTAGTACAGGGAGGGGTCGGGGAACGGAGCAGTTCTTC. This chain joins TRBV9 and TRBJ2-1, with a weak D call TRBD2 (7 bases). V was trimmed by 5 bases and J by 10 bases, leaving 28 bases between them. In germline, CDR1 is SGDLS, CDR2 YYNGEE. The CDR3 loop spans 17 amino acids.

The V gene is TRBV19, the J gene TRBJ2-2; TRBD2 aligns across 8 bases. The CDR3 covers 13 residues. Trimming at V came to 3 bases and at J to 7 bases, leaving 1 base not matched to a gene. Germline CDR1 is LNHDA and CDR2 is SQIVND (reference sequence). CDR3 loop: CASSIRGGGELFF. CDR3 in DNA: TGTGCCAGTAGTATTCGGGGGGGCGGGGAGCTGTTTTTT.

This clonotype was observed many times. A single base separates this from a much larger clone, so it may be a read error. The genes are TRBV7-3 and TRBJ1-1; D remains ambiguous. CDR3 length: 13 residues. CDR1 is SGHTA, CDR2 FQGTGA, per germline. Trimming left V 3 bases short and J 1 base short, with 6 bases between. For the CDR3, the DNA is TGTGCCAGCAGCTTCGGCAGGAACACTGAAGCTTTCTTT. Its protein is CASSFGRNTEAFF. Looking up the rest from reference TRBV7-3 and TRBJ1-1 gives the full variable domain: GAGVSQTPSNKVTEKGKYVELRCDPISGHTALYWYRQSLGQGPEFLIYFQGTGAADDSGLPNDRFFAVRPEGSVSTLKIQRTERGDSAVYLCASSFGRNTEAFFGQGTRLTVV.

By share, this clonotype ranks as medium-sized (0.01 to 0.1%). V is TRBV2 and J is TRBJ1-2; no definite D call. Deletions cut 10 bases from V and 6 bases from J, with 9 bases between. The CDR3 contains 10 residues. Germline loops: CDR1 SNHLY, CDR2 FYNNEI. As DNA, the CDR3 is TGTGCCACACAAGGGAATGGCTACACCTTC. It translates to CATQGNGYTF.

The table lists this clonotype with a few counts. The chain has TRBV15 and TRBJ1-6; D uncertain. Trimming took off 2 bases at V and 8 bases at J, with 10 bases between the two ends. The CDR3 has 14 residues. Per germline, CDR1 LNHNV and CDR2 YYDKDF (reference sequence). This CDR3 is CATSRTDSYSPLHF. The CDR3 coding sequence is TGTGCCACCAGCAGAACAGATTCCTATTCACCCCTCCACTTT.

This clonotype has a count of ten or more. V is TRBV5-6 and J is TRBJ1-4; D not resolved. Looked up from germline, CDR1 is SGHDT and CDR2 is YYEEEE. Trimming cost V 4 bases and J 0 bases, with 13 bases left between them. This CDR3 is 16 amino acids long. CDR3 loop: CASSRPGLATNEKLFF. As DNA, the CDR3 is TGTGCCAGCAGCCGACCCGGGCTAGCAACTAATGAAAAACTGTTTTTT.

The chain is built from TRBV10-3 and TRBJ1-4; the match to TRBD1 covers 8 bases. Per germline, CDR1 ENHRY and CDR2 SYGVKD. The CDR3 runs 12 residues. V gave up 8 bases and J gave up 8 bases; unmatched junction bases: 4. The CDR3 nucleotides read TGTGCCATCGGACAGGGAAGGGAAAAACTGTTTTTT. This codes for CAIGQGREKLFF.

A word on this clonotype: One end of the junction does not line up with germline, which may come from a read error. The rearrangement links TRBV20-1 to TRBJ2-1; D unclear. The CDR3 extends over 12 amino acids. Germline V gene lookup returns CDR1 DFQATT and CDR2 SNEGSKA (reference sequence). The CDR3 DNA reads TGCAGTGCTAGGACGGAATACAATGTGCAGTTCTTT. Translated: CSARTEYNVQFF.

This clonotype was observed many times. The chain couples TRBV5-1 to TRBJ2-1; possible D gene TRBD2, 6 bases. The V gene lost 1 base and the J gene lost 4 bases, with 15 bases spanning the gap. Germline V gives CDR1 SGHRS, CDR2 YFSETQ. The CDR3 sequence is 16 residues long. CDR3 sequence: CASSLWAGRGYNEQFF. CDR3 in DNA: TGCGCCAGCAGCTTGTGGGCGGGTCGGGGGTACAATGAGCAGTTCTTC.

This clonotype was detected once. This may stem from a read error, because a much larger clone lies one nucleotide away. V gene TRBV6-1 combines with J gene TRBJ2-5; 8 nucleotides line up with TRBD2. The trim removed 7 bases at V and 5 bases at J, leaving 6 bases unmatched. CDR3 length equals 13 residues. Germline CDR1 and CDR2: MNHNS and SASEGT. CDR3 protein: CASTRGGGETQYF. The CDR3 region has the DNA TGTGCCAGCACCAGGGGCGGGGGGGAGACCCAGTACTTC.

The gene calls are TRBV15 and TRBJ1-1; D is unclear. This CDR3 has 13 amino acids. Trimming pared 6 bases from V and 1 base from J, leaving 9 bases between. Germline-derived CDR1 and CDR2 are LNHNV and YYDKDF (reference sequence). This CDR3 reads CATSQARNTEAFF. The CDR3 nucleotides are TGTGCCACCAGTCAGGCGAGGAACACTGAAGCTTTCTTT. Combining the CDR3 with reference TRBV15 and TRBJ1-1 gives the whole variable domain DAMVIQNPRYQVTQFGKPVTLSCSQTLNHNVMYWYQQKSSQAPKLLFHYYDKDFNNEADTPDNFQSRRPNTSFCFLDIRSPGLGDTAMYLCATSQARNTEAFFGQGTRLTVV.

This clonotype has ten or more counts. This chain connects TRBV3-1 to TRBJ2-7; tentatively, D is TRBD2 (6 bases). The CDR3 is 14 residues long. The ends were cut back, 0 bases at V and 6 bases at J, with 12 bases in the middle. CDR1 is LGHDT, CDR2 YNNKEL, per germline (reference sequence). The CDR3 loop is CASSQEAGRGEQYF. The CDR3 DNA sequence: TGTGCCAGCAGCCAAGAGGCGGGGCGAGGCGAGCAGTACTTC.

This clonotype was seen at least ten times. The V and J genes are TRBV7-9 and TRBJ2-2; 8 nucleotides match TRBD1. Germline values: CDR1 SEHNR, CDR2 FQNEAQ (reference sequence). Unmatched junction bases numbered 18, after V lost 7 bases and J lost 5 bases. The CDR3 runs to 18 residues. CDR3 sequence (DNA): TGTGCCAGCACCAAAGATCCGCCGACAGGGGTCAGAACCGGGGAGCTGTTTTTT. Translating gives CASTKDPPTGVRTGELFF.

This clonotype was observed many times. The V gene is TRBV2, the J gene TRBJ2-1; no clear D. Trimming removed 7 bases at V and 0 bases at J, with 7 bases between. The CDR3 extends over 13 amino acids. Germline CDR1 SNHLY, CDR2 FYNNEI. The CDR3 protein is CASTTRSYNEQFF. The CDR3 DNA reads TGTGCCAGCACCACCCGCTCCTACAATGAGCAGTTCTTC.

This clonotype showed up many times. The chain recombines TRBV6-1 with TRBJ1-2; possible D gene TRBD1, 5 bases. The V gene lost 6 bases and the J gene lost 5 bases, with 19 bases spanning the gap. The CDR3 sequence is 15 residues long. Per germline, CDR1 MNHNS and CDR2 SASEGT. The CDR3, as DNA: TGTGCCAGCAGAAACCGGGACGGCGAGAGTTATGGCTACACCTTC. It translates to CASRNRDGESYGYTF.

By share of the sample, this clonotype is medium-sized (0.01 to 0.1%). The chain carries TRBV12-3 or TRBV12-4 and TRBJ1-6, with D unclear. The CDR3 has 12 amino acids. V lost 5 bases and J lost 14, with 13 bases in between. CDR3 residues: CASSGEMVTLHF. DNA of the CDR3: TGTGCCAGCAGTGGAGAGATGGTCACCCTCCACTTT.

The V and J genes are TRBV5-4 and TRBJ2-1; maybe TRBD1 (6 bases). The CDR3 contains 12 residues. Germline V gene data show CDR1 as SGHNT and CDR2 as YYREEE (reference sequence). Trimming took 3 bases from V and 7 from J, leaving 8 bases between them. CDR3 protein: CASSYGTNEQFF. DNA of the CDR3: TGTGCCAGCAGCTACGGGACAAATGAGCAGTTCTTC.

This chain connects TRBV12-3 or TRBV12-4 to TRBJ1-5, with 11 bases fitting TRBD1. The CDR3 is 15 amino acids. With 3 bases clipped from V and 6 bases from J, the junction kept 4 bases outside the gene matches. Here the CDR3 reads CASSLDRGQGQPQHF. Written as DNA, the CDR3 is TGTGCCAGCAGTTTGGACAGGGGGCAGGGTCAGCCCCAGCATTTT.

This clonotype has at least ten counts. This sequence joins TRBV13 and TRBJ2-7; TRBD2 aligns across 13 bases. This CDR3 region has 15 residues. Germline lookup yields CDR1 PRHDT and CDR2 FYEKMQ (reference sequence). V lost 4 bases, J lost 6 bases, and 6 bases stayed unmatched. This CDR3 reads CASSSDRTSGSEQYF. The CDR3 nucleotides are TGTGCCAGCAGCTCGGACAGGACTAGCGGGAGCGAGCAGTACTTC.

This clonotype was observed many times. The chain links TRBV3-1 to TRBJ2-7, with D hard to call. V gave up 2 bases and J gave up 0 bases, with 2 bases separating them. This CDR3 region has 12 residues. Germline CDR1 reads LGHDT; CDR2 reads YNNKEL (reference sequence). DNA of the CDR3: TGTGCCAGCAGCCAAAACTCCTACGAGCAGTACTTC. It encodes CASSQNSYEQYF.

This clonotype was observed a single time. The junction departs from the called germline gene at one end, perhaps through a read error. The chain is built from TRBV20-1 and TRBJ2-1; the D gene could be TRBD1 or TRBD2 (6 bases each). From germline, CDR1 is DFQATT and CDR2 SNEGSKA (reference sequence). This CDR3 spans 16 amino acids. The DNA of the CDR3 is TGCCGTGCTAGAGCAGATAGTGGGGGGCCACGCAATGAGCAGTTCTTC. Its translation: CRARADSGGPRNEQFF.

In this sample, this clonotype turned up many times. The V call is TRBV12-3 or TRBV12-4, the J call TRBJ2-5; no firm D call. The CDR3 length is 14 residues. V shed 1 base and J shed 1 base, with 7 bases lying between them. The CDR3, as DNA: TGTGCCAGCAGTTTAGGTTGGATCCAAGAGACCCAGTACTTC. This encodes CASSLGWIQETQYF.

In its sample, this clonotype was seen a few times. The rearrangement uses TRBV7-2 and TRBJ2-1; D is uncertain. V was shortened by 4 bases and J by 0 bases, with 10 bases between the two germline ends. CDR3 length: 15 residues. Germline V gives CDR1 SGHTA, CDR2 FQGNSA. The CDR3 DNA sequence: TGTGCCAGCAGCTCCAGAGGCAGCTCCTACAATGAGCAGTTCTTC. This encodes CASSSRGSSYNEQFF. Full variable domain (missing parts from reference TRBV7-2 and TRBJ2-1): GAGVSQSPSNKVTEKGKDVELRCDPISGHTALYWYRQSLGQGLEFLIYFQGNSAPDKSGLPSDRFSAERTGGSVSTLTIQRTQQEDSAVYLCASSSRGSSYNEQFFGPGTRLTVL.

This clonotype has a count of ten or more. The chain links TRBV28 to TRBJ2-5, with a tentative D call TRBD2 (5 bases). Per germline, CDR1 MDHEN and CDR2 SYDVKM. The CDR3 is made up of 15 amino acids. The V end lost 6 bases, the J end lost 4 bases, and 18 bases lay between the germline ends. Here the CDR3 reads CASRSRGRASETQYF. The DNA for the CDR3 is TGTGCCAGCAGATCTCGGGGTAGAGCTTCAGAGACCCAGTACTTC.

This clonotype was seen a few times. The chain combines TRBV2 with TRBJ2-1; 7 bases match TRBD1. Germline trimming cut 6 bases from V and 8 bases from J; bases unmatched to any gene: 10. The CDR3 spans 14 residues. Germline CDR1 SNHLY, CDR2 FYNNEI. The CDR3 sequence: CASRPDRVWDEQFF. CDR3 DNA sequence: TGTGCCAGCAGGCCTGACAGGGTGTGGGATGAGCAGTTCTTC.